The present T cell receptor beta chain was sequenced within a study of cytomegalovirus exposure and HLA in healthy donors. This clone came up once. Assay: immunoSEQ multiplex PCR; the TCRdb copy retains only in-frame clones and omits some. The data contain approximately 160,000 clones, about 90% of them singletons. This CDR3 has 17 residues. Trimming cost V 5 bases and J 1 base, with 18 bases left between them. Germline lookup yields CDR1 SEHNR and CDR2 FQNEAQ (reference sequence). Sequenced input: PBMCs. The TCR was taken from a woman between 18 and 29 years old in good health and CMV-seropositive. This rearrangement joins TRBV7-9 to TRBJ2-1, with a possible D match to TRBD1 (6 bases). In nucleotides, the CDR3 is TGTGCCAGCAGCCTAAGCAAGGACAGCCAGTCCTACAATGAGCAGTTCTTC. Protein: CASSLSKDSQSYNEQFF.